The sample holds a few counts of the clone carrying this T cell receptor (beta chain). Its specificity is not known. This sample stems from a study of response to subunit inactivated influenza vaccine. Points from the study as a whole: The authors suggested that few new T cells are recruited per seasonal influenza vaccination.

TCRdb fed the RT-PCR reads into MiXCR, producing one record per CDR3 protein. This table has about 520,000 distinct CDR3 sequences, around 25% appearing once. The germline CDR1 and CDR2 sequences are SGHTA and FQGNSA. This CDR3 is built from 15 residues. The ends lost 5 bases at V and 5 bases at J; junction bases unmatched: 7. The sample was CD4+ T cells sorted from PBMCs, taken 5 to 6 days after vaccination. The chain employs TRBV7-2 and TRBJ2-5; 11 bases are shared with TRBD1. This clonotype was sampled from a man aged 50 to 60 who received an inactivated influenza vaccine. Here the CDR3 reads CASSPGTGGSETQYF. As DNA, the CDR3 is TGTGCCAGCAGCCCAGGGACAGGGGGTAGCGAGACCCAGTACTTC. Based on the CDR3 plus reference TRBV7-2 and TRBJ2-5, the full variable domain is GAGVSQSPSNKVTEKGKDVELRCDPISGHTALYWYRQSLGQGLEFLIYFQGNSAPDKSGLPSDRFSAERTGGSVSTLTIQRTQQEDSAVYLCASSPGTGGSETQYFGPGTRLLVL.